A selection of T cell receptor beta chains follows, all from one sample in a study of radiation and T cells in renal cell carcinoma. TCRdb keeps only in-frame clones here, not all; method: immunoSEQ multiplex PCR. In the table there are 15,000 to 20,000 clones, 55% to 75% of which are singletons. Here the sequenced sample was tumor tissue, taken from a patient whose treatment was nephrectomy without radiotherapy. These TCRs come from a man aged 35 to 55 with renal cell carcinoma. Each CDR3 is given with its conserved first and last residue. A D gene is named only where the DNA matches it firmly. Size tells how often a clone was seen (once, few, many) or the class of an expanded clone, and some rows leave it out.

cdr3_aa | cdr3_nt | v_call | d_call | j_call | clone_size
CASSSGGGYQPQHF | TGTGCCAGCAGCTCAGGGGGCGGATATCAGCCCCAGCATTTT | TRBV28 | TRBD1 | TRBJ1-5 | -
CASSQDVGGVDSISGNTIYF | TGTGCCAGCAGCCAAGATGTGGGGGGGGTGGACTCCATCTCTGGAAACACCATATATTTT | TRBV4-2 | - | TRBJ1-3 | few
CASSLGLANNEQFF | TGTGCCAGCAGCTTAGGACTAGCGAACAATGAGCAGTTCTTC | TRBV7-2 | TRBD2 | TRBJ2-1 | -
CASSLSSWGLTKNTGELFF | TGTGCCAGCAGTTTATCGTCGTGGGGCCTAACTAAGAACACCGGGGAGCTGTTTTTT | TRBV27 | - | TRBJ2-2 | -
CASSFQGEAGYTF | TGTGCCAGCAGCTTTCAGGGAGAGGCTGGCTACACCTTC | TRBV7-9 | - | TRBJ1-2 | -
CASSRETSLVDTQYF | TGTGCCAGTAGTCGCGAGACCTCGCTGGTAGATACGCAGTATTTT | TRBV19 | - | TRBJ2-3 | few
CASSLDFSTGELFF | TGTGCCAGCAGCCTAGACTTTTCCACCGGGGAGCTGTTTTTT | TRBV7-7 | - | TRBJ2-2 | -
CASSLDQETQYF | TGTGCCAGCAGCTTAGACCAAGAGACCCAGTACTTC | TRBV11-2 | - | TRBJ2-5 | -
CASSGDRIKNIQYF | TGTGCCAGCAGCGGCGACAGAATCAAAAACATTCAGTACTTC | TRBV5-6 | - | TRBJ2-4 | few
CASSELGTEAFF | TGTGCCAGCAGTGAGCTAGGCACTGAAGCTTTCTTT | TRBV25-1 | - | TRBJ1-1 | -
CASSEWAGERSYNEQFF | TGTGCCAGCAGTGAATGGGCGGGGGAGAGGTCCTACAATGAGCAGTTCTTC | TRBV6-1 | TRBD2 | TRBJ2-1 | -
CASSPRGPAEAFF | TGTGCCAGCTCACCCAGGGGACCAGCTGAAGCTTTCTTT | TRBV18 | - | TRBJ1-1 | few
CASSLALAGGHGELFF | TGTGCCAGCAGCTTAGCGCTAGCGGGGGGACACGGGGAGCTGTTTTTT | TRBV7-2 | TRBD2 | TRBJ2-2 | few
CASRTAAGNNEQFF | TGTGCCAGCAGGACGGCGGCCGGAAACAATGAGCAGTTCTTC | TRBV5-6 | - | TRBJ2-1 | medium-sized
CASSSGYSPLHF | TGTGCCAGCAGCTCGGGCTATTCACCCCTCCACTTT | TRBV9 | - | TRBJ1-6 | -
CASSLEGITEAFF | TGTGCCAGCAGCTTAGAGGGGATTACTGAAGCTTTCTTT | TRBV7-6 | - | TRBJ1-1 | -
CASSTGGNIYGYTF | TGTGCCAGCAGCACCGGGGGGAATATCTATGGCTACACCTTC | TRBV7-9 | - | TRBJ1-2 | few
CASSVGTGMYEQYF | TGTGCCAGTAGTGTCGGGACAGGGATGTACGAGCAGTACTTC | TRBV19 | TRBD1 | TRBJ2-7 | -
CASSLTGEQFF | TGTGCCAGCAGCTTGACAGGGGAGCAGTTCTTC | TRBV5-4 | - | TRBJ2-1 | -
CASSYSEARGQFYTF | TGTGCCAGCAGTTATTCAGAGGCCAGGGGCCAATTCTACACCTTC | TRBV7-9 | - | TRBJ1-2 | -
CASTPQPETSYGYTF | TGCGCCAGCACCCCCCAGCCCGAGACCAGCTATGGCTACACCTTC | TRBV5-1 | - | TRBJ1-2 | medium-sized
CATSDSRGLIQPQHF | TGTGCCACCAGCGACTCCAGGGGGCTTATCCAGCCCCAGCATTTT | TRBV15 | TRBD1 | TRBJ1-5 | -
CASSYSGTGTDTQYF | TGTGCCAGCAGTTACTCCGGGACAGGGACAGATACGCAGTATTTT | TRBV6-6 | TRBD1 | TRBJ2-3 | -
CASSMADSYNSPLHF | TGTGCCAGTAGTATGGCCGACAGTTATAATTCACCCCTCCACTTT | TRBV19 | - | TRBJ1-6 | few
CASSESGGAEETQYF | TGTGCCAGCAGCGAGAGCGGGGGGGCCGAAGAGACCCAGTACTTC | TRBV9 | TRBD2 | TRBJ2-5 | -
CASSEPQTGNTIYF | TGTGCCAGCAGTGAACCCCAAACTGGAAACACCATATATTTT | TRBV6-1 | - | TRBJ1-3 | few
CASSENRGGNQPQHF | TGTGCCAGCAGTGAAAACAGGGGAGGCAATCAGCCCCAGCATTTT | TRBV2 | TRBD1 | TRBJ1-5 | -
CSAGGTGGGGTDTQYF | TGCAGCGCTGGGGGCACAGGGGGTGGTGGCACAGATACGCAGTATTTT | TRBV29-1 | TRBD1 | TRBJ2-3 | few
CASSPPGQLYEQYF | TGTGCCAGCAGCCCTCCGGGACAACTCTACGAGCAGTACTTC | TRBV7-6 | - | TRBJ2-7 | -
CASGSLWLGRRYQPQHF | TGTGCCAGCGGTAGCCTATGGTTGGGCAGACGCTATCAGCCCCAGCATTTT | TRBV6-4 | - | TRBJ1-5 | -
CASSQTPGQRNTEAFF | TGCGCCAGCAGCCAGACACCGGGACAGAGAAACACTGAAGCTTTCTTT | TRBV4-1 | TRBD1 | TRBJ1-1 | -
CASSSFHIGYGYTF | TGCGCCAGCAGCTCATTCCATATAGGATATGGCTACACCTTC | TRBV5-1 | - | TRBJ1-2 | -
CASTGQGGRIYGYTF | TGTGCCAGCACCGGACAGGGGGGGAGGATCTATGGCTACACCTTC | TRBV28 | TRBD1 | TRBJ1-2 | few
CASSPGPRGPYSDTQYF | TGTGCCAGCAGCCCGGGGCCCAGGGGACCCTACTCGGATACGCAGTATTTT | TRBV27 | - | TRBJ2-3 | -
CASSLDGYNSPLHF | TGTGCCAGCAGCCTGGACGGATATAATTCACCCCTCCACTTT | TRBV7-3 | - | TRBJ1-6 | -
CASSPSLAVSPLHF | TGTGCCAGCAGCCCTAGTTTAGCCGTTTCACCCCTCCACTTT | TRBV7-2 | - | TRBJ1-6 | many
CASSQDPVNQPQHF | TGCGCCAGCAGCCAAGACCCGGTTAATCAGCCCCAGCATTTT | TRBV4-1 | - | TRBJ1-5 | hyperexpanded